Described below is a single T cell receptor (beta chain) sequence and its context. Germline-derived CDR1 and CDR2 are SGHDT and YYEEEE. This CDR3 is 11 amino acids long. Deletions cut 2 bases from V and 8 bases from J, with 7 bases between. This specimen comes from a study of blood T cell repertoires in COVID-19. Authors' analysis steps: For nucleated cells, counts were estimated from reference gene primer amplification. Profiling relied on immunoSEQ multiplex PCR, and the TCRdb table lists in-frame clones only, not all of them. That table gives V, J and clone size, and the DNA gave D and trimming. The sample includes roughly 300,000 clones, 85% seen only once; the top ten take 2% to 3%.

The chain is built from TRBV5-6 and TRBJ1-1, with TRBD1 as a possible D gene (5 bases). The clonotype comes from a woman in her forties or fifties who had recovered from COVID-19. The source material was PBMCs or T cells enriched from blood (not recorded which). The CDR3 protein is CASSFWTEAFF. The CDR3, as DNA: TGTGCCAGCAGCTTCTGGACAGAAGCTTTCTTT. The entire variable domain, with the rest obtained from reference TRBV5-6 and TRBJ1-1, is as follows: DAGVTQSPTHLIKTRGQQVTLRCSPKSGHDTVSWYQQALGQGPQFIFQYYEEEERQRGNFPDRFSGHQFPNYSSELNVNALLLGDSALYLCASSFWTEAFFGQGTRLTVV.